This TCR beta chain was obtained from a study of T cells after somatic rescue of genetic block. Repertoires were generated with immunoSEQ multiplex PCR, while TCRdb's copy carries only in-frame clones and drops some. The repertoire holds some 90,000 clones, with 70% to 90% as singletons. This CDR3 region has 14 residues. Trimming removed 0 bases at V and 6 bases at J, with 8 bases between. Germline loops: CDR1 MGHRA, CDR2 YSYEKL. The chain joins TRBV4-1 to TRBJ2-2, with a tentative D call TRBD2 (6 bases). This receptor was identified in a young woman. Sequences were obtained from peripheral blood mononuclear cells (PBMCs). The chain's CDR3 is CASSQEWGAGELFF. CDR3 in DNA: TGCGCCAGCAGCCAAGAATGGGGGGCCGGGGAGCTGTTTTTT.